This T cell receptor beta chain was recovered during a study of blood T cell repertoires in COVID-19. Background on the study: PBMCs, B-cell-depleted T cells, or T cells were the source of the cDNA or gDNA that made up the material.

Looked up from germline, CDR1 is SGHAT and CDR2 is FQNNGV. This CDR3 contains 18 residues. Trimming took off 5 bases at V and 2 bases at J, with 19 bases between the two ends. As processed by the authors: Using reference gene primer amplification, nucleated cell counts were estimated. TCRdb keeps only in-frame clones here, not all; method: immunoSEQ multiplex PCR. V and J calls plus clone size are reproduced from that table; the DNA served to infer D and trimming. The sample carries 85,000 to 130,000 clones, over 70% recorded once. The sample was peripheral blood. The sequence was collected from a human donor with acute or convalescent COVID-19. The donor label of this sample is uncertain. The rearrangement links TRBV11-2 to TRBJ1-6; D unresolved. The CDR3 here is CASSLNPPGGPYNSPLHF. Here the CDR3 DNA reads TGTGCCAGCAGCCTCAACCCCCCGGGAGGGCCCTATAATTCACCCCTCCACTTT. Drawing the rest from reference TRBV11-2 and TRBJ1-6, the complete variable domain is EAGVAQSPRYKIIEKRQSVAFWCNPISGHATLYWYQQILGQGPKLLIQFQNNGVVDDSQLPKDRFSAERLKGVDSTLKIQPAKLEDSAVYLCASSLNPPGGPYNSPLHFGNGTRLTVT.